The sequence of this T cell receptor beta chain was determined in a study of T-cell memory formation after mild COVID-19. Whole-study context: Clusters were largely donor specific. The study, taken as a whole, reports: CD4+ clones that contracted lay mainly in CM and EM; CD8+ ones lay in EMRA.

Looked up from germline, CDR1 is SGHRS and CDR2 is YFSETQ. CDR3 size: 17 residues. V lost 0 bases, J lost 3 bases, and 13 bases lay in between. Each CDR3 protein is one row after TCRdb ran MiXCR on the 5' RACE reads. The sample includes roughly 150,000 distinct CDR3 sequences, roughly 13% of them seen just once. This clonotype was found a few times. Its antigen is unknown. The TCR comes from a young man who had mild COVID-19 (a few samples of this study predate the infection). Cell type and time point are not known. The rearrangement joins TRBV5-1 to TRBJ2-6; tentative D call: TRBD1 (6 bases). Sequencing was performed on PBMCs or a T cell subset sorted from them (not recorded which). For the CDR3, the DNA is TGCGCCAGCAGCTTGGGACAGGCTATCGGTGGGGCCAACGTCCTGACTTTC. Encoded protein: CASSLGQAIGGANVLTF.